The present T cell receptor delta chain was sequenced within a study of TRDV2 sequences in healthy donors (TCRdb year 2020). General notes on the study: Fewer than 25 single-cell-derived gamma9delta2 T cell clones spanning the full range of antitumor activity were TCR-sequenced and traced within the bulk repertoire.

Notes on this clone: There is no known antigen for this receptor. The sample holds no much larger clone one base away, and base qualities are not on file.

Library preparation used PCR. Data came from an Illumina MiSeq. The original pipeline was this. When TRDV repertoire clonotype frequencies were reported, any clonotype that had only a single read was left out. Clones were re-identified by TCRdb from the public reads with CATT, and rows with the same DNA were merged. These V and J calls are TCRdb output, not the study's own analysis. This sample is represented by 1,500 to 2,000 delta-chain clones; 16% of them were singletons. The ten largest clonotypes hold about two thirds of the sample. Complete TCR delta chain (Vdelta2) repertoires were sequenced in bulk to track the frequency of functionally characterized gamma9delta2 T cell clones. The Dutch blood bank supplied purchased peripheral blood from anonymous healthy donors. The gamma9delta2 T cells analyzed in the study were derived from peripheral blood of healthy donors. What the authors observed across the whole study: The observed TCRdelta repertoires were found to be highly focused, yet no correlation was observed between clonotype frequency and the antitumor functional potential of the respective clone. The TCRdelta clonotypes of several highly reactive clones appeared rare, since those clonotypes could not be detected in the bulk sequencing data from the donors of those clones.

The CDR3 holds 15 amino acids from the cysteine to the phenylalanine. Only the CDR3 DNA stays, 45 bases, in frame from base 1. A distance of 21 bases separates the germline ends of V and J, which lose 3 bases and 8 bases respectively. The germline V gene provides CDR1 GEAIGNYY and CDR2 EKD. The TCR comes from a human donor in good health. Sequencing was carried out using Vd2+ gamma-delta T cells from blood. The sample's cell subset or site label is to be understood as: TCR Vdelta2-expressing (gamma9delta2) T cells. The V and J genes are TRDV2 and TRDJ1; the D segment could be TRDD3, given 6 matching bases. CDR3 loop: CACDQAGDSLPKLIF. In nucleotide form, the sequence is TGTGCCTGTGACCAAGCTGGGGACTCGCTCCCAAAACTCATCTTT.